A single T cell receptor beta chain is shown here with its context. The antigen is unknown. These data are taken from a study of a mutant IDH1 vaccine in newly diagnosed glioma. Study in general: Earlier treatment was radiotherapy, temozolomide, or both, with most getting both. It was at week 35 that visit V12 occurred, and at week 47 that visit V13 did.

General observations from the study: Any relationship between pseudoprogression and changes in top peripheral T cell clonotypes seemed absent. Among patients, nearly 95% showed immune responses induced by the vaccine.

The table came from immunoSEQ multiplex PCR; TCRdb's copy has only in-frame clones and leaves some out. The table has tens of thousands of clones, approximately 86% seen once. The time point is: week 35, safety follow-up. Topical imiquimod was applied with each vaccine dose, which held 300 ug of mutant IDH1 20-mer peptide. Germline V gene sequence: CDR1 MNHEY, CDR2 SMNVEV (reference sequence). The CDR3 is made up of 14 amino acids. Trimming took 2 bases from V and 0 from J, leaving 7 bases between them. This chain joins TRBV27 and TRBJ1-1, with unresolved D. The source was PBMCs, collected from a glioma patient whose treatment included an IDH1 peptide vaccine. This TCR came from a man under 40 with glioma. CDR3 in DNA: TGTGCCAGCAGTTTAAGAGGACTGAACACTGAAGCTTTCTTT. It codes for CASSLRGLNTEAFF.